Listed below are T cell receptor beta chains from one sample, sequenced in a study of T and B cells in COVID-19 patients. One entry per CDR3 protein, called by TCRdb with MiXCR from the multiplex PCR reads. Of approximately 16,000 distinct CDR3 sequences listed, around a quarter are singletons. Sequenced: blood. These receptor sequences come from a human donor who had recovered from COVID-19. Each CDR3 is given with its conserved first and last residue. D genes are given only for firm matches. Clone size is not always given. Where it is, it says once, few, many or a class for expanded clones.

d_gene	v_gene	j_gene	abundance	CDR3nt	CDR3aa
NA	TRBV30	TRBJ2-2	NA	TGTGCCTGGAGTGTACGCCGACAGAACGCCGGGGAGCTGTTTTTT	CAWSVRRQNAGELFF
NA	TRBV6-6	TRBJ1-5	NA	TGTGCCAGCATCGAAGGGTGGGTTGGCAATCAGCCCCAGCATTTT	CASIEGWVGNQPQHF
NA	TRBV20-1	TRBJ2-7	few	TGCAGTGTAGCGGTACAGGGTAACGAGCAGTACTTC	CSVAVQGNEQYF
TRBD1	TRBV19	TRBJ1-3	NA	TGTGCCAGTAGTATTCGGGGGACAGTGATCTCTGGAAACACCATATATTTT	CASSIRGTVISGNTIYF
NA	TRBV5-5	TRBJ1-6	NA	TGTGCCAGCAGCCCTACGTTATACCAGGGTCTTGGGTCACCCCTCCACTTT	CASSPTLYQGLGSPLHF
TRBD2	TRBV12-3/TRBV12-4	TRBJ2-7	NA	TGTGCCAGCAGTCCGCAGCGGGAGAAGGTTGAGCAGTACTTC	CASSPQREKVEQYF
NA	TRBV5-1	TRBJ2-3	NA	TGCGCCAGCAGCTTGGGCGGGGCCCGCACAGATACGCAGTATTTT	CASSLGGARTDTQYF
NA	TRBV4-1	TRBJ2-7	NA	TGCGCCAGCAGCCAAGCCGGTAGCTTAATCACCTACGAGCAGTACTTC	CASSQAGSLITYEQYF
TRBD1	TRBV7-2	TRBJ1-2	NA	TGTGCCAGCAGCTTAGGCGCACAGGGGAGGCACTATGGCTACACCTTC	CASSLGAQGRHYGYTF
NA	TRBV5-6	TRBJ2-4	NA	TGTGCCAGCAGCTTGGGCGGGCAGGGGCGGTCGTACTTC	CASSLGGQGRSYF
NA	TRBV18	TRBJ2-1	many	TGTGCCAGCTCACCACGGGATGAGCAGTTCTTC	CASSPRDEQFF
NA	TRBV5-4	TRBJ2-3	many	TGTGCCAGCAGCCCTGTCCCGTCCGATACGCAGTATTTT	CASSPVPSDTQYF
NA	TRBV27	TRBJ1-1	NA	TGTGCCAGCAGTTTAATGCCGAACACTGAAGCTTTCTTT	CASSLMPNTEAFF
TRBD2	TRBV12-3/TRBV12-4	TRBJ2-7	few	TGTGCCAGCAGCCGGACTAGTATCGAGCAGTACTTC	CASSRTSIEQYF
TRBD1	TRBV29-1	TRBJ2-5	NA	TGCAGCGCAGATGAGACAGGGGGGGAGACCCAGTACTTC	CSADETGGETQYF
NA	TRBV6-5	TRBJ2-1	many	TGTGCCAGCAGTTACGGCGCAGTAGGAAATGAGCAGTTCTTC	CASSYGAVGNEQFF
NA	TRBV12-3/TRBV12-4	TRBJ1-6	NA	TGTGCCAGCAGTTCACAGGGTGGGAATTCACCCCTCCACTTT	CASSSQGGNSPLHF
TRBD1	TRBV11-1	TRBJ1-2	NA	TGTGCCAGCAGCTTAGGGGCCGGGACAGGATACACCTTC	CASSLGAGTGYTF
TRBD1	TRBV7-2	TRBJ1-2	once	TGTGCCAGCGATCATGACAGGGATTACTATGGCTACACCTTC	CASDHDRDYYGYTF
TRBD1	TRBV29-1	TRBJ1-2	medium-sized	TGCAGCGTTAGAGGACAGGGTCTTGGCTACACCTTC	CSVRGQGLGYTF
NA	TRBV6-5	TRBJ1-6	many	TGTGCCAGCAGTTACTCGATGTCTGCCCTAACAGGGAATGGGTCACCCCTCCACTTT	CASSYSMSALTGNGSPLHF
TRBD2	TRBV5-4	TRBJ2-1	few	TGTGCCAGCAGCTTTGGGGGGGAAAGCAATGAGCAGTTCTTC	CASSFGGESNEQFF
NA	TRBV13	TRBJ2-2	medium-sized	TGTGCCAGCAGCTTAGGGACACCGAACACCGGGGAGCTGTTTTTT	CASSLGTPNTGELFF
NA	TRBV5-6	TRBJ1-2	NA	TGTGCCAGCAGCTTGGACACCTATGGCTACACCTTC	CASSLDTYGYTF
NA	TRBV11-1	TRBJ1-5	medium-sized	TGTGCCAGCAGCCTCGACTACAGTAGCAATCAGCCCCAGCATTTT	CASSLDYSSNQPQHF